This TCR beta chain was recorded in a study of shared clonotypes between healthy human individuals. For this clone: A junction boundary mismatches the germline segment, possibly from a read error.

In germline, CDR1 is KGHSH, CDR2 LQKENI. This CDR3 has 15 amino acids. Method: immunoSEQ multiplex PCR; TCRdb's copy keeps in-frame clones and lacks some. The sample records a few million clones, approximately 93% being singletons. This clonotype was obtained from a man between 18 and 35 years old in good health. Some clones in this sample may be carry-over from other donors' samples. Sequenced: naive CD4+ T cells from PBMCs. The sample's subset: CD45RA+ positively selected. J is TRBJ2-1 and V is TRBV18, with 9 bases identical to TRBD2. This CDR3 is CASSPPGLAYNEQFF. The DNA of the CDR3 is TGTGCCAGCTCACCACCGGGACTAGCCTATAATGAGCAGTTCTTC.